This T cell receptor beta chain was recovered during a study of T-cell memory formation after mild COVID-19. Background on the study: TCR clusters were mostly donor specific.

Losses at the gene ends were 5 bases for V and 4 bases for J; bases not matched to a gene: 5. CDR1 is MNHNY, CDR2 SVGAGI, per germline (reference sequence). This CDR3 has 16 residues. Study results and limitations: Several responding clones turned up in pre-infection memory, indicating that cross-reactive memory may have taken part. Whereas later expanders leaned CD4+, clones contracting day 15 to 85 showed a balanced CD4/CD8 makeup. CM and EM subsets held most contracting CD4+ clones; EMRA held CD8+ ones.

MiXCR, run by TCRdb on the 5' RACE reads, gives a single entry per CDR3 protein. Of tens of thousands of distinct CDR3 sequences in the sample, 11% to 15% were seen once. This clonotype was seen a handful of times. What it binds is unknown. The material sequenced was PBMCs or a T cell subset sorted from them (not recorded which). The chain employs TRBV6-6 and TRBJ2-1, with TRBD2 matching 13 bases. The TCR comes from an adult woman who had mild COVID-19 (a few samples of this study predate the infection). Cell type and time point are not known. The CDR3 is CASSKGLAGQYNEQFF. For the CDR3, the DNA is TGTGCCAGCAGTAAGGGACTAGCGGGGCAATACAATGAGCAGTTCTTC.